A selection of T cell receptor beta chains follows, all from one sample in a study of blood T cell repertoires in COVID-19. Assay used: immunoSEQ multiplex PCR; TCRdb lists only in-frame clones, some missing. The sample lists about 130,000 clones, about 81% occurring once. Sequenced input: peripheral blood. Receptors originate from a woman aged 80 or over with acute or convalescent COVID-19. The conserved cysteine and the conserved F or W are not part of the CDR3 here. Clone size, where shown, is once, few, many, or a class for clones that have expanded.

size: -; V: TRBV4-3; J: TRBJ1-1; CDR3: ASSQDPGGRTEAF
size: -; V: TRBV19; J: TRBJ2-1; CDR3: ASSIDTKRGNEQF
size: -; V: TRBV2; J: TRBJ2-5; CDR3: ASSDGLVETQY
size: -; V: TRBV5-4; J: TRBJ1-1; CDR3: ASSHNPQGQNTEAF
size: -; V: TRBV2; J: TRBJ1-3; CDR3: ASSEARGNTIY
size: -; V: TRBV5-5; J: TRBJ1-3; CDR3: ASSFRTASSGNTIY
size: many; V: TRBV6-6; J: TRBJ1-2; CDR3: ASSPDTGVGGYT
size: -; V: TRBV5-4; J: TRBJ2-7; CDR3: ASSSYPGEQY
size: -; V: TRBV5-6; J: TRBJ2-2; CDR3: ASSPGTSGRGGELF
size: -; V: TRBV13; J: TRBJ1-2; CDR3: ASSLGRLANYGYT
size: -; V: TRBV2; J: TRBJ1-4; CDR3: ASSVRQAKTNEKLF
size: -; V: TRBV7-6; J: TRBJ2-5; CDR3: ASSLGGTNQETQY
size: -; V: TRBV6-5; J: TRBJ2-7; CDR3: ASKPGVASYEQY
size: -; V: TRBV5-5; J: TRBJ2-5; CDR3: ASSMGLAGGSAQY
size: -; V: TRBV9; J: TRBJ2-3; CDR3: ASSPQTGAGGLDTQY
size: -; V: TRBV5-6; J: TRBJ2-2; CDR3: ASSLGLATGNGELF
size: -; V: TRBV5-4; J: TRBJ2-7; CDR3: ASSLGGGPYYEQY
size: -; V: TRBV19; J: TRBJ1-6; CDR3: ASTDPRGNSPLH
size: -; V: TRBV7-8; J: TRBJ1-5; CDR3: TSSLSAGSYSNQPQH
size: -; V: TRBV27; J: TRBJ1-1; CDR3: ASSSGGWSAF
size: -; V: TRBV30; J: TRBJ1-3; CDR3: AWSAGGSSGNTIY
size: -; V: TRBV9; J: TRBJ2-1; CDR3: ASSPRLAETNEQF
size: few; V: TRBV14; J: TRBJ2-7; CDR3: ASSSPGTVFYEQY
size: few; V: TRBV5-1; J: TRBJ2-1; CDR3: ASSLAVIGENEQF
size: few; V: TRBV18; J: TRBJ1-1; CDR3: ASSPDRRTEAF
size: few; V: TRBV9; J: TRBJ2-7; CDR3: ASAGQGAYEQY
size: -; V: TRBV7-9; J: TRBJ2-7; CDR3: ASSPPNQFNEQY
size: -; V: TRBV4-1; J: TRBJ1-2; CDR3: ASSQIGQDYGYT
size: -; V: TRBV7-2; J: TRBJ2-1; CDR3: ASSRDTGRNEQF
size: -; V: TRBV2; J: TRBJ2-1; CDR3: ASSFGGQTNNEQF
size: -; V: TRBV7-9; J: TRBJ2-3; CDR3: ASSRTLRSGLGRDTQY
size: -; V: TRBV24-1; J: TRBJ1-6; CDR3: ATSDDDRGSSYNSPLH
size: -; V: TRBV11-2; J: TRBJ1-1; CDR3: ASSLGGGDIEAF
size: -; V: TRBV6-5; J: TRBJ1-1; CDR3: ASRKRDTEAF